The 23 T cell receptor beta chains listed next were all sequenced from one sample in a study of blood T cell repertoires in COVID-19. Only in-frame clones appear in the TCRdb table, and some are missing; sequencing was by immunoSEQ multiplex PCR. The sample holds about 160,000 clones, approximately 85% seen once. Sequencing was done on a sample of peripheral blood. The receptors shown here come from a woman aged 55-69 years with COVID-19, enrolled during active disease.

V and J are TRBV6-1 and TRBJ2-7, with TRBD2 as a possible D gene (7 bases). The CDR3 contains 14 residues. Germline lookup yields CDR1 MNHNS and CDR2 SASEGT. V dropped 1 base and J dropped 3 bases, with 10 bases sitting between them. CDR3 in DNA: TGTGCCAGCAGTGAAGTGGGGGGGCACTACGAGCAGTACGTC. Protein: CASSEVGGHYEQYV.

The chain couples TRBV5-1 to TRBJ2-2, with TRBD1 as a possible D gene (5 bases). The germline V gene has CDR1 SGHRS and CDR2 YFSETQ. CDR3 length: 14 amino acids. V lost 5 bases and J 7 bases, leaving 15 bases between the germline ends. CDR3 sequence (DNA): TGCGCCAGCAGTAACAGGTTTGGTAACGGGGAGCTGTTTTTT. Its protein is CASSNRFGNGELFF.

The chain couples TRBV5-6 to TRBJ1-5; the match to TRBD1 covers 10 bases. V trimming: 3 bases; J trimming: 0 bases; junction bases outside the gene matches: 3. Germline-derived CDR1 and CDR2 are SGHDT and YYEEEE. CDR3 length equals 16 residues. The CDR3 DNA reads as TGTGCCAGCAGCTCCGGGACAGGGGCTAGCAATCAGCCCCAGCATTTT. It encodes CASSSGTGASNQPQHF. The whole variable domain, remainder taken from reference TRBV5-6 and TRBJ1-5, is DAGVTQSPTHLIKTRGQQVTLRCSPKSGHDTVSWYQQALGQGPQFIFQYYEEEERQRGNFPDRFSGHQFPNYSSELNVNALLLGDSALYLCASSSGTGASNQPQHFGDGTRLSIL.

The chain employs TRBV6-2 or TRBV6-3 and TRBJ1-6, with TRBD1 matching 9 bases. With 6 bases clipped from V and 8 bases from J, the junction kept 8 bases outside the gene matches. The CDR3 loop spans 15 amino acids. Germline CDR1 MNHEY, CDR2 SVGEGT. The CDR3 reads CASSPRDRVDSPLHF. The CDR3 DNA is TGTGCCAGCAGCCCCCGGGACAGGGTTGATTCACCCCTCCACTTT.

CDR3 loop: CASSLPRGRNEQFF. For the CDR3, the DNA is TGTGCCAGCAGCCTCCCCAGGGGGAGAAATGAGCAGTTCTTC. The chain joins TRBV21-1 to TRBJ2-1; TRBD1 is taken as the D call from the table, unchecked against the DNA. TRBV21-1 is a known pseudogene. The CDR3 covers 14 residues.

The chain has TRBV7-6 and TRBJ2-6; tentative D call: TRBD2 (6 bases). Deletions cut 5 bases from V and 2 bases from J, with 10 bases between. CDR1 is SGHVS and CDR2 is FNYEAQ in the germline V gene. The CDR3 consists of 15 residues. The CDR3 coding sequence is TGTGCCAGCAGCAACAGGAGGGCTGGGGCCAACGTCCTGACTTTC. Its translation: CASSNRRAGANVLTF.

The chain employs TRBV28 and TRBJ2-1; 9 bases match TRBD2. The length of the CDR3 is 15 residues. Germline assignment: CDR1 MDHEN and CDR2 SYDVKM. V lost 4 bases to trimming and J lost 6 bases; unmatched junction nucleotides: 7. CDR3 sequence (DNA): TGTGCCAGCAGTTCCTTAGCGGGAGTAGTCAATGAGCAGTTCTTC. Encoded protein: CASSSLAGVVNEQFF. The full variable domain, its missing parts supplied by reference TRBV28 and TRBJ2-1, is DVKVTQSSRYLVKRTGEKVFLECVQDMDHENMFWYRQDPGLGLRLIYFSYDVKMKEKGDIPEGYSVSREKKERFSLILESASTNQTSMYLCASSSLAGVVNEQFFGPGTRLTVL.

The J gene is TRBJ1-4, the V gene TRBV5-4; 8 positions match TRBD1. V shed 3 bases, J shed 3 bases, and the junction held 7 bases outside the gene matches. Germline CDR1 is SGHNT and CDR2 is YYREEE (reference sequence). CDR3 length equals 16 residues. The CDR3 spells CASSSHRGQANEKLFF. CDR3 nucleotide sequence: TGTGCCAGCAGCTCCCACCGGGGACAGGCTAATGAAAAACTGTTTTTT.

The J gene is TRBJ2-7, the V gene TRBV6-1; 7 bases match TRBD2. Germline trimming cut 1 base from V and 1 base from J; bases unmatched to any gene: 13. The CDR3 length is 18 residues. Germline V gene data show CDR1 as MNHNS and CDR2 as SASEGT. The CDR3 DNA reads TGTGCCAGCAGTGAAGGGTTGATAGCGGGCGTCCGTTCCTACGAGCAGTACGTC. The encoded protein is CASSEGLIAGVRSYEQYV.

The chain links TRBV19 to TRBJ1-5; 12 positions agree with TRBD1. V lost 5 bases, J lost 5 bases, and 7 bases stayed unmatched. The germline CDR1 and CDR2 sequences are LNHDA and SQIVND (reference sequence). The length of the CDR3 is 16 residues. The CDR3 region has the DNA TGTGCCAGTAGTCCCGGGACAGGGGGCTTGGATCAGCCCCAGCATTTT. This translates into CASSPGTGGLDQPQHF.

V gene TRBV19 combines with J gene TRBJ1-5, with a weak D call TRBD1 (6 bases). CDR1 is LNHDA, CDR2 SQIVND, per germline (reference sequence). This CDR3 region has 16 residues. V gave up 4 bases and J gave up 1 base, with 14 bases separating them. In DNA form, the CDR3 reads TGTGCCAGTAGTACCCTGACAGGTGGCAGCAATCAGCCCCAGCATTTT. Amino acid sequence: CASSTLTGGSNQPQHF. The full variable domain, in which reference TRBV19 and TRBJ1-5 provide the parts outside the CDR3, is DGGITQSPKYLFRKEGQNVTLSCEQNLNHDAMYWYRQDPGQGLRLIYYSQIVNDFQKGDIAEGYSVSREKKESFPLTVTSAQKNPTAFYLCASSTLTGGSNQPQHFGDGTRLSIL.

The chain is built from TRBV5-1 and TRBJ2-5; 13 nucleotides agree with TRBD2. With V trimmed by 3 bases and J by 5 bases, 10 bases remained unmatched. The CDR3 extends over 17 amino acids. Per germline, CDR1 SGHRS and CDR2 YFSETQ. CDR3 coding DNA: TGCGCCAGCAGCTGGATCACTAGCGGGGGGGCTGAGGAGACCCAGTACTTC. This codes for CASSWITSGGAEETQYF.

The rearrangement links TRBV10-2 to TRBJ2-7; D is perhaps TRBD2 (6 bases). The V and J ends lost 2 bases and 5 bases respectively, with 16 bases between them. The CDR3 is 15 amino acids. CDR1 WSHSY and CDR2 SAAADI come from the germline V gene. The CDR3 DNA reads as TGCGCCAGCAGTGAGAATTGGGGGGTGCGGGACGAGCAGTACGTC. Its translation: CASSENWGVRDEQYV.

The chain uses TRBV7-2 and TRBJ2-7; tentatively, D is TRBD1 (6 bases). The CDR3 loop spans 15 amino acids. CDR1 SGHTA and CDR2 FQGNSA come from the germline V gene. Deletions cut 2 bases from V and 4 bases from J, with 15 bases between. In nucleotides, the CDR3 is TGTGCCAGCAGCTTACGAGGGGGATTTCTATACGAGCAGTACTTC. Translation: CASSLRGGFLYEQYF.

The V call is TRBV7-8, the J call TRBJ1-1; maybe TRBD1 (5 bases). The V end was cut by 5 bases, the J end by 4 bases, with 14 bases between. This CDR3 contains 14 residues. Germline CDR1 SGHVS, CDR2 FQNEAQ. The CDR3 loop is CASSPGRGSTEAFF. The CDR3 nucleotides read TGTGCCAGCAGCCCTGGGCGGGGGAGCACTGAAGCTTTCTTT.

The chain employs TRBV9 and TRBJ2-5; D gene unclear. Per germline, CDR1 SGDLS and CDR2 YYNGEE. Trimming cost V 1 base and J 5 bases, with 12 bases left between them. CDR3 length equals 14 residues. The CDR3 DNA is TGTGCCAGCAGCGTAAACTTAGAGATGGAGACCCAGTACTTC. Amino acid sequence: CASSVNLEMETQYF.

The gene calls are TRBV7-2 and TRBJ1-4, with 9 bases fitting TRBD1. The J segment lost 7 bases and the V segment lost 4 bases, leaving 4 bases of the junction unmatched. Germline V gene data show CDR1 as SGHTA and CDR2 as FQGNSA. The CDR3 length is 14 residues. The CDR3 here is CASSWGQGREKLFF. In nucleotides, the CDR3 is TGTGCCAGCAGCTGGGGACAGGGTCGTGAAAAACTGTTTTTT.

This clone occurred a few times. The chain uses TRBV6-6 and TRBJ1-3; 9 bases map to TRBD1. The germline gives CDR1 MNHNY, CDR2 SVGAGI (reference sequence). J lost 2 bases, V lost 0 bases, and 2 bases had no gene match. CDR3 size: 16 residues. This chain's CDR3 is CASSYSRQGAGNTIYF. In DNA, the CDR3 is TGTGCCAGCAGTTACTCGAGACAGGGGGCTGGAAACACCATATATTTT.

V gene TRBV9 combines with J gene TRBJ2-5; no reliable D call. Trimming left V 3 bases short and J 5 bases short, with 11 bases between. Germline CDR1 and CDR2: SGDLS and YYNGEE. The CDR3 is made up of 13 amino acids. CDR3 amino acids: CASSGRSGETQYF. DNA for the CDR3: TGTGCCAGCAGCGGACGGAGTGGGGAGACCCAGTACTTC. Using reference TRBV9 and TRBJ2-5 for the parts outside the CDR3, the full variable domain is DSGVTQTPKHLITATGQRVTLRCSPRSGDLSVYWYQQSLDQGLQFLIQYYNGEERAKGNILERFSAQQFPDLHSELNLSSLELGDSALYFCASSGRSGETQYFGPGTRLLVL.

This clone was counted only a few times. V gene TRBV12-3 or TRBV12-4 combines with J gene TRBJ1-2; no firm D call. The V and J ends lost 7 bases and 4 bases respectively, with 7 bases between them. This CDR3 spans 11 amino acids. CDR3 nucleotides: TGTGCCAGCACACTTGCCTATGGCTACACCTTC. Residues: CASTLAYGYTF.

Written as DNA, the CDR3 is TGTGCCAGTAGTATTCAGATTAGCACAGATACGCAGTATTTT. This translates into CASSIQISTDTQYF. The genes are TRBV19 and TRBJ2-3; D not resolved. The germline V gene encodes CDR1 LNHDA and CDR2 SQIVND (reference sequence). CDR3 length: 14 amino acids. Trimming left V 3 bases short and J 0 bases short, with 7 bases between.

The chain is built from TRBV6-5 and TRBJ1-2; TRBD1 aligns across 9 bases. V lost 5 bases to trimming and J lost 7 bases; unmatched junction nucleotides: 8. Germline CDR1 and CDR2: MNHEY and SVGAGI. This CDR3 spans 14 amino acids. CDR3 protein: CASSTPGQGVGYTF. CDR3 coding DNA: TGTGCCAGCAGTACCCCGGGACAGGGTGTTGGCTACACCTTC.

J is TRBJ2-3 and V is TRBV19; tentative D call: TRBD1 (5 bases). The CDR3 consists of 16 residues. CDR1 is LNHDA and CDR2 is SQIVND in the germline V gene (reference sequence). Trimming removed 0 bases from V and 1 base from J, with 11 bases in between. Here the CDR3 DNA reads TGTGCCAGTAGTATAGAGTCAGGGCTAGGCACAGATACGCAGTATTTT. It codes for CASSIESGLGTDTQYF.